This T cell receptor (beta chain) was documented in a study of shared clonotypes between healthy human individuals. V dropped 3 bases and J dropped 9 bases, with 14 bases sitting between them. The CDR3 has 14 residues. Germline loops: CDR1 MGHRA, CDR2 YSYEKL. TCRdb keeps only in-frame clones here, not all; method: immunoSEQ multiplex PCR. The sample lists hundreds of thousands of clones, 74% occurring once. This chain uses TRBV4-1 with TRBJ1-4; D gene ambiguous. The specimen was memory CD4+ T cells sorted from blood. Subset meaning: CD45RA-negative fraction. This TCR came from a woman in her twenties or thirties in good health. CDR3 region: CASSQEGQRQKLFF. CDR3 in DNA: TGCGCCAGCAGCCAGGAAGGGCAGCGGCAAAAACTGTTTTTT.